Below are 9 T cell receptor beta chains sequenced from a single sample in a study of T cell responses to AZD1222 COVID-19 vaccine. Profiled with immunoSEQ multiplex PCR; TCRdb holds only in-frame clones, not every one. The sample includes roughly 170,000 clones, 88% of them seen just once. The input for sequencing was peripheral blood, taken on day 0 of AZD1222 vaccination. The source of these receptors is an adult in good health.

CDR3 loop: CASSVAGGLGLETQYF. The CDR3 nucleotides read TGTGCCAGCAGCGTAGCTGGAGGGCTGGGATTAGAGACCCAGTACTTC. The J gene is TRBJ2-5, the V gene TRBV9; D might be TRBD2 (6 bases). V was shortened by 0 bases and J by 4 bases, with 16 bases between the two germline ends. Germline CDR1 is SGDLS and CDR2 is YYNGEE. This CDR3 has 16 residues.

The chain couples TRBV10-3 to TRBJ1-1, with D maybe TRBD1 (6 bases). This CDR3 has 13 residues. Germline CDR1 and CDR2: ENHRY and SYGVKD. Trimming cost V 6 bases and J 4 bases, with 12 bases left between them. The CDR3 is CAIRGGSGTEAFF. The CDR3 DNA is TGTGCCATCAGAGGGGGATCTGGCACTGAAGCTTTCTTT.

Only one count was recorded for this clone. The chain links TRBV19 to TRBJ1-2, with TRBD1 matching over 7 bases. This CDR3 comprises 13 residues. CDR1 LNHDA and CDR2 SQIVND come from the germline V gene (reference sequence). V dropped 6 bases and J dropped 8; count of bases not matched to a gene: 9. Written as DNA, the CDR3 is TGTGCCAGTAGCCAAACAGGGGCCCTGGGCTACACCTTC. The encoded protein is CASSQTGALGYTF. Full variable domain (remainder filled in from reference TRBV19 and TRBJ1-2): DGGITQSPKYLFRKEGQNVTLSCEQNLNHDAMYWYRQDPGQGLRLIYYSQIVNDFQKGDIAEGYSVSREKKESFPLTVTSAQKNPTAFYLCASSQTGALGYTFGSGTRLTVV.

This sequence joins TRBV10-2 and TRBJ1-4, with D perhaps TRBD1 (6 bases). Trimming stripped 4 bases from V and 3 bases from J, with 12 bases between. The CDR3 runs to 15 residues. Germline CDR1 and CDR2: WSHSY and SAAADI. CDR3 residues: CASSGAGAANEKLFF. CDR3 in DNA: TGCGCCAGCAGTGGAGCAGGGGCGGCTAATGAAAAACTGTTTTTT.

The chain combines TRBV11-3 with TRBJ1-5; the D gene is possibly TRBD1 (6 bases). The germline V and J ends were trimmed by 3 bases and 0 bases, with 21 bases remaining between them. CDR3 length: 19 residues. Germline lookup yields CDR1 SGHNT and CDR2 YENEEA. The CDR3 bases are TGTGCCAGCAGCTTCCCCCGGGACAAGGGGGTGCCTAGCAATCAGCCCCAGCATTTT. Protein product: CASSFPRDKGVPSNQPQHF.

CDR3 nucleotide sequence: TGTGCTAGTGGTTTGGTACTATCAGGGAGTTACTACGAGCAGTACTTC. Its translation: CASGLVLSGSYYEQYF. The chain has TRBV12-5 and TRBJ2-7; tentatively, D is TRBD1 or TRBD2 (5 bases each). CDR3 length equals 16 residues. V was trimmed by 0 bases and J by 3 bases, leaving 15 bases between them. Germline assignment: CDR1 LGHNT and CDR2 FRNRAP.

This chain connects TRBV5-1 to TRBJ2-6, with TRBD1 matching over 9 bases. This CDR3 spans 17 amino acids. V dropped 1 base and J dropped 0; count of bases not matched to a gene: 2. Germline loops: CDR1 SGHRS, CDR2 YFSETQ. The CDR3 bases are TGCGCCAGCAGCTTGACAGGGGGCTACTCTGGGGCCAACGTCCTGACTTTC. Protein product: CASSLTGGYSGANVLTF.

This chain connects TRBV5-1 to TRBJ1-6; D is possibly TRBD1 (6 bases). V was pared by 7 bases and J by 7 bases, with 15 bases between. This CDR3 is built from 14 residues. CDR1 is SGHRS and CDR2 is YFSETQ in the germline V gene. The CDR3 sequence: CASRPPQGNSPLHF. The DNA of the CDR3 is TGCGCCAGCCGCCCCCCACAGGGAAATTCACCCCTCCACTTT.

This clone was picked up one time. The genes are TRBV7-2 and TRBJ1-6, with D hard to call. CDR1 is SGHTA and CDR2 is FQGNSA in the germline V gene. The CDR3 is 15 residues long. Deletions cut 5 bases from V and 3 bases from J, with 11 bases between. The CDR3 DNA is TGTGCCAGCAGCCCCCGACGGAACTATAATTCACCCCTCCACTTT. Translation gives CASSPRRNYNSPLHF.